This TCR beta chain was captured in a study of blood T cells in healthy people across ages. This clonotype was seen more than once but under ten times. PCR was performed a second time for about 7 to 12 cycles using a sample-barcoded 5' primer and a J-beta primer mix. TCRdb used MiXCR to reprocess the 5' RACE reads, holding one entry per CDR3 protein. The sample has 750,000 to 950,000 distinct CDR3 sequences; roughly 53% are singletons. V dropped 6 bases and J dropped 6; count of bases not matched to a gene: 11. Per germline, CDR1 SQVTM and CDR2 ANQGSEA. The CDR3 is made up of 13 amino acids. Specimen: blood. The receptor comes from a man older than 75 in good health. The chain carries TRBV29-1 and TRBJ2-7; 7 nucleotides agree with TRBD2. CDR3 sequence (DNA): TGCAGCGTGACTGGCGGGAGTTTAGGCGAGCAGTACTTC. This translates into CSVTGGSLGEQYF.